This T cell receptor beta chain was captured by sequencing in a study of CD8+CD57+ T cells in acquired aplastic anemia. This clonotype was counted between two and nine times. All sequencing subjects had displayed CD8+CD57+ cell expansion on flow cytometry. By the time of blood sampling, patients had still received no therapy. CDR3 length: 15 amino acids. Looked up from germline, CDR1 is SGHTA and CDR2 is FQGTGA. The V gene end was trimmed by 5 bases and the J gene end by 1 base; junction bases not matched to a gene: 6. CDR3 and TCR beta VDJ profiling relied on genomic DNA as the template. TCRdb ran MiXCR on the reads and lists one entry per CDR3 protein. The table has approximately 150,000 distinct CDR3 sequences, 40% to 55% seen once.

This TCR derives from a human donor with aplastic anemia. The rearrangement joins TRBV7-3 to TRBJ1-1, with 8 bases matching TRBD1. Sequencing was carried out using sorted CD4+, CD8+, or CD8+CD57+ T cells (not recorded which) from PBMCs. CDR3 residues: CASSTTGGPNTEAFF. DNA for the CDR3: TGTGCCAGCAGCACAACAGGGGGTCCGAACACTGAAGCTTTCTTT.